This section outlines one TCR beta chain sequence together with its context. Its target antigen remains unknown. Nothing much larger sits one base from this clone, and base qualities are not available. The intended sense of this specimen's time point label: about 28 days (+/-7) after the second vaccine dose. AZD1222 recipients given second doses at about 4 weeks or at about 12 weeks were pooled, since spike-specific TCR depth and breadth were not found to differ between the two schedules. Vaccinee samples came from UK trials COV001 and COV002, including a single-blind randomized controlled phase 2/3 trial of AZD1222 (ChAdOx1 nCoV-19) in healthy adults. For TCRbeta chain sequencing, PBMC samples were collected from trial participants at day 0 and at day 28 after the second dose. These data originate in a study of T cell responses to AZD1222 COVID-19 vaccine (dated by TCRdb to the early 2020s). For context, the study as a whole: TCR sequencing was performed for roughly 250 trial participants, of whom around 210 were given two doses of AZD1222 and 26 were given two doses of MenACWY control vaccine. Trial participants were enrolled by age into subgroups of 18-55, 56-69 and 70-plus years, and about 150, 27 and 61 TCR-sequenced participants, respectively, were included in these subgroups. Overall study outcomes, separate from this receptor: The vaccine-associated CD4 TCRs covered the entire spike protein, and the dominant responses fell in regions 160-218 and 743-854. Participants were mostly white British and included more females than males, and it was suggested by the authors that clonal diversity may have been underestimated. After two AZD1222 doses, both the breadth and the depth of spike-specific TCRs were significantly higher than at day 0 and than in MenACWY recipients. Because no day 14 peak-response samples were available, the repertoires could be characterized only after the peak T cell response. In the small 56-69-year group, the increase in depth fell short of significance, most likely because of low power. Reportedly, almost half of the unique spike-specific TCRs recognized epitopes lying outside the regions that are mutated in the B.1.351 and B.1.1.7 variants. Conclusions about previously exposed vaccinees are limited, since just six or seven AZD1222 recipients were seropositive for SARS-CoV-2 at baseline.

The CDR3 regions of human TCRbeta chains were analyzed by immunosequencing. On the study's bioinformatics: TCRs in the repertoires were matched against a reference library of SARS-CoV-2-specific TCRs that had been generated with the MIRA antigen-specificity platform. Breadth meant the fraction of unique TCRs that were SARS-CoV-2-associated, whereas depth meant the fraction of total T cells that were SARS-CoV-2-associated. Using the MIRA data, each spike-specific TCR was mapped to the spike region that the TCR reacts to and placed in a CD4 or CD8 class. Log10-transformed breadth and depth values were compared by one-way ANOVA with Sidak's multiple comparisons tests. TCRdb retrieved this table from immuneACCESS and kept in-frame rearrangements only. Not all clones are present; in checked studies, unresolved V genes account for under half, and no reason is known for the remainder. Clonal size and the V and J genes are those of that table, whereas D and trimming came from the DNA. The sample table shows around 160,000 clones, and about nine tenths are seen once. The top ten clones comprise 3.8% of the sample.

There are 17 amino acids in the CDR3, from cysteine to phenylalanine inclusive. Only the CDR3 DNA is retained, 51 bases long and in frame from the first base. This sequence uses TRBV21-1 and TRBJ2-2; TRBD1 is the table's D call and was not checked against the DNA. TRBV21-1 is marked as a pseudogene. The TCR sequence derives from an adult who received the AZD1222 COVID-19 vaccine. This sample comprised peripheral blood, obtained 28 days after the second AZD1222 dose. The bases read TGTGCCAGCAGCAAATGGGCCCACAGGGCGAACACCGGGGAGCTGTTTTTT. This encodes CASSKWAHRANTGELFF.